Presented here are 28 T cell receptor beta chains from one specimen sequenced in a study of blood T cell repertoires in COVID-19. Sequencing used immunoSEQ multiplex PCR; TCRdb keeps in-frame clones, though not all of them. The sample holds under 200,000 clones, 79% seen once. Sequencing was performed on peripheral blood. The receptors were sampled from a woman aged 55-70 years with COVID-19, enrolled during active disease.

The chain combines TRBV24-1 with TRBJ2-3; D might be TRBD1 (6 bases). The germline V and J ends were trimmed by 2 bases and 6 bases, with 8 bases remaining between them. Germline loops: CDR1 KGHDR, CDR2 SFDVKD. This CDR3 is built from 13 residues. CDR3 region: CATSDSQGDTQYF. The CDR3 coding sequence is TGTGCCACCAGTGATTCCCAGGGGGATACGCAGTATTTT.

V usage is TRBV28 and J usage is TRBJ1-5; no reliable D call. In germline, CDR1 is MDHEN, CDR2 SYDVKM. This CDR3 spans 13 amino acids. Trimming shortened V by 5 bases and J by 3 bases, and 8 bases separated the two germline ends. The CDR3 DNA is TGTGCCAGCAGTCCTGTATTCAATCAGCCCCAGCATTTT. It translates to CASSPVFNQPQHF.

This chain joins TRBV11-2 and TRBJ2-5, with TRBD2 matching 13 bases. Trimming took 5 bases from V and 5 from J; bases not matched to a gene: 5. CDR1 SGHAT and CDR2 FQNNGV come from the germline V gene. The CDR3 consists of 15 residues. The CDR3 loop reads CASSPGLAGPETQYF. In DNA form, the CDR3 reads TGTGCCAGCAGCCCGGGACTAGCGGGGCCGGAGACCCAGTACTTC.

J is TRBJ1-6 and V is TRBV15; D uncertain. Germline CDR1 LNHNV, CDR2 YYDKDF (reference sequence). The CDR3 is 15 residues long. Trimming took off 3 bases at V and 0 bases at J, with 6 bases between the two ends. CDR3 amino acids: CATSSLSSYNSPLHF. Here the CDR3 DNA reads TGTGCCACCAGCAGTTTGAGCTCCTATAATTCACCCCTCCACTTT.

V and J are TRBV7-8 and TRBJ2-2; 13 nucleotides match TRBD2. V lost 5 bases, J lost 4 bases, and 4 bases stayed unmatched. The CDR3 totals 16 residues. Germline V gene data show CDR1 as SGHVS and CDR2 as FQNEAQ. CDR3 in amino acids: CASSPGLAGRTGELFF. DNA of the CDR3: TGTGCCAGCAGCCCGGGACTAGCGGGACGCACCGGGGAGCTGTTTTTT.

The gene calls are TRBV28 and TRBJ2-7, with a tentative D call TRBD1 (6 bases). The CDR3 runs 14 residues. Trimming left V 5 bases short and J 4 bases short, with 15 bases between. CDR1 and CDR2 from the germline V gene are MDHEN and SYDVKM. CDR3 amino acids: CASSRPDSGYEQYF. DNA for the CDR3: TGTGCCAGCAGTCGGCCGGACAGTGGGTACGAGCAGTACTTC.

This chain links TRBV6-5 with TRBJ2-1; 13 positions match TRBD2. The CDR3 length is 15 residues. Trimming at V came to 6 bases and at J to 10 bases, leaving 9 bases not matched to a gene. The germline gives CDR1 MNHEY, CDR2 SVGAGI. The CDR3 DNA is TGTGCCAGCAGCCTACTAGCGGGAGGGCCGGGGGAGCAGTTCTTC. The encoded protein is CASSLLAGGPGEQFF.

The J gene is TRBJ2-3, the V gene TRBV14, with TRBD1 identical over 11 bases. This CDR3 comprises 16 residues. The trim removed 0 bases at V and 5 bases at J, leaving 4 bases unmatched. The germline V gene encodes CDR1 SGHDN and CDR2 FVKESK. As DNA, the CDR3 is TGTGCCAGCAGCCAAGAGCAGGACAGGGGGCGAGATACGCAGTATTTT. Protein product: CASSQEQDRGRDTQYF.

This clone has just a few counts. The chain is built from TRBV7-2 and TRBJ2-7, with 9 positions matching TRBD2. This CDR3 is built from 18 residues. The ends lost 1 base at V and 2 bases at J; junction bases unmatched: 12. Germline lookup yields CDR1 SGHTA and CDR2 FQGNSA. CDR3 residues: CASSLGPQGTSRAYEQYF. The DNA of the CDR3 is TGTGCCAGCAGCTTAGGCCCCCAAGGGACTAGCCGAGCCTACGAGCAGTACTTC. Complete variable domain (other parts from reference TRBV7-2 and TRBJ2-7): GAGVSQSPSNKVTEKGKDVELRCDPISGHTALYWYRQSLGQGLEFLIYFQGNSAPDKSGLPSDRFSAERTGGSVSTLTIQRTQQEDSAVYLCASSLGPQGTSRAYEQYFGPGTRLTVT.

CDR3 coding DNA: TGTGCCAGCAGCACCAGAACTAGCGGCACAGATACGCAGTATTTT. It specifies CASSTRTSGTDTQYF. The chain carries TRBV7-2 and TRBJ2-3, with TRBD2 matching over 7 bases. The V and J ends lost 5 bases and 1 base, in that order; junction bases with no gene match: 6. Germline V CDR1 and CDR2: SGHTA, FQGNSA. This CDR3 comprises 15 residues.

This chain joins TRBV7-2 and TRBJ2-7, with TRBD1 identical over 7 bases. Unmatched junction bases numbered 11, after V lost 2 bases and J lost 4 bases. The CDR3 has 16 amino acids. CDR1 and CDR2 (germline): SGHTA, FQGNSA. CDR3: CASSLRQGSLPYEQYF. The DNA for the CDR3 is TGTGCCAGCAGCTTACGACAGGGTTCTCTTCCTTACGAGCAGTACTTC.

The chain links TRBV7-6 to TRBJ2-2, with D maybe TRBD1 (5 bases). The CDR3 extends over 18 amino acids. CDR1 SGHVS and CDR2 FNYEAQ come from the germline V gene. Trimming left V 2 bases short and J 6 bases short, with 22 bases between. In DNA, the CDR3 is TGTGCCAGCAGCTTAAGCCCCATCGTGGCAGGGTGGCCCGGGGAGCTGTTTTTT. It codes for CASSLSPIVAGWPGELFF.

The rearrangement uses TRBV28 and TRBJ1-5, with a weak D call TRBD1 (6 bases). With 3 bases removed from V and 3 bases from J, the gap between germline ends came to 9 bases. The CDR3 has 14 residues. Germline V gene sequence: CDR1 MDHEN, CDR2 SYDVKM. Here the CDR3 reads CASSFGQSNQPQHF. The CDR3 nucleotides are TGTGCCAGCAGTTTTGGACAGTCCAATCAGCCCCAGCATTTT.

This sequence joins TRBV29-1 and TRBJ2-2; 9 nucleotides align to TRBD1. Germline lookup yields CDR1 SQVTM and CDR2 ANQGSEA. The CDR3 loop spans 12 amino acids. The V and J ends lost 5 bases and 7 bases, in that order; junction bases with no gene match: 2. The CDR3 loop reads CSVRQGVGELFF. The CDR3 nucleotides are TGCAGCGTTCGACAGGGGGTCGGGGAGCTGTTTTTT.

The V gene is TRBV28, the J gene TRBJ2-7; weak D call: TRBD2 (6 bases). This CDR3 is 16 amino acids long. Germline lookup yields CDR1 MDHEN and CDR2 SYDVKM. V lost 6 bases, J lost 2 bases, and 20 bases lay in between. In DNA form, the CDR3 reads TGTGCCAGCAGCTCCCGCGGCGGGGCCCTAACCTACGAGCAGTACTTC. Amino acid sequence: CASSSRGGALTYEQYF.

The genes are TRBV12-3 or TRBV12-4 and TRBJ2-5, with D possibly being TRBD1 (5 bases). V lost 3 bases and J lost 5, with 10 bases in between. The CDR3 loop spans 13 amino acids. The CDR3 loop reads CASSFRGGETQYF. In DNA, the CDR3 is TGTGCCAGCAGTTTTAGGGGTGGCGAGACCCAGTACTTC.

The chain joins TRBV21-1 to TRBJ1-6. TRBV21-1 is a listed pseudogene. The CDR3 length is 16 residues. CDR3 in amino acids: CASSKAYGRRNSPLHF. CDR3 coding DNA: TGTGCCAGCAGCAAAGCCTACGGTCGTCGCAATTCACCCCTCCACTTT.

This clone was detected a few times. The V gene is TRBV9, the J gene TRBJ1-4, with D possibly TRBD1 on 5 matching bases. The V gene's germline CDR1 is SGDLS and CDR2 YYNGEE. V lost 3 bases and J 0 bases, leaving 18 bases between the germline ends. The CDR3 is made up of 18 amino acids. The CDR3 DNA follows: TGTGCCAGCAGCGGTGCACAGGAGGGCCCCTCAACTAATGAAAAACTGTTTTTT. As protein: CASSGAQEGPSTNEKLFF.

The rearrangement joins TRBV9 to TRBJ1-2; D call uncertain. Trimming took off 2 bases at V and 2 bases at J, with 10 bases between the two ends. There are 14 residues in the CDR3. The germline gives CDR1 SGDLS, CDR2 YYNGEE. The CDR3 here is CASSVQTVNYGYTF. The CDR3 nucleotides read TGTGCCAGCAGCGTCCAAACAGTGAACTATGGCTACACCTTC.

A single count supports this clone. The chain joins TRBV7-6 to TRBJ1-3; maybe TRBD1 (6 bases). The V end lost 3 bases, the J end lost 0 bases, and 12 bases lay between the germline ends. The CDR3 spans 16 residues. The germline V gene has CDR1 SGHVS and CDR2 FNYEAQ. In DNA form, the CDR3 reads TGTGCCAGCAGCTTTACAGGGCCAAACTCTGGAAACACCATATATTTT. Translated: CASSFTGPNSGNTIYF.

This chain joins TRBV5-1 and TRBJ2-2; 7 positions match TRBD1. The ends lost 4 bases at V and 4 bases at J; junction bases unmatched: 1. This CDR3 is 13 amino acids long. In germline, CDR1 is SGHRS, CDR2 YFSETQ. The CDR3 sequence is CASSAGGTGELFF. The DNA for the CDR3 is TGCGCCAGCAGCGCAGGGGGCACCGGGGAGCTGTTTTTT.

This CDR3 reads CAIKTGTGGTDTQYF. The CDR3 coding sequence is TGTGCCATCAAAACCGGGACAGGGGGCACAGATACGCAGTATTTT. The V call is TRBV10-3, the J call TRBJ2-3; 10 bases agree with TRBD1. Germline trimming cut 7 bases from V and 1 base from J; bases unmatched to any gene: 5. The germline gives CDR1 ENHRY, CDR2 SYGVKD. The CDR3 extends over 15 amino acids.

In DNA form, the CDR3 reads TGTGCCAGCTCACGGGACAGGGGAGCTAACTATGGCTACACCTTC. This sequence encodes CASSRDRGANYGYTF. The gene calls are TRBV18 and TRBJ1-2; TRBD1 aligns across 10 bases. CDR3 length: 15 amino acids. V gave up 4 bases and J gave up 0 bases; unmatched junction bases: 2. Per germline, CDR1 KGHSH and CDR2 LQKENI.

This chain uses TRBV7-6 with TRBJ1-1; TRBD1 is a possible D gene (6 bases). V was cut by 10 bases and J by 2 bases, with 20 bases left in between. The germline CDR1 and CDR2 sequences are SGHVS and FNYEAQ. This CDR3 comprises 15 residues. The CDR3 DNA is TGTGCCACGGGCCGGGGGGCGGTCATAAACACTGAAGCTTTCTTT. Its translation: CATGRGAVINTEAFF.

The gene calls are TRBV9 and TRBJ1-1; a weak D match, TRBD1 (6 bases). Germline V gene data show CDR1 as SGDLS and CDR2 as YYNGEE. Trimming took 2 bases from V and 0 from J, leaving 8 bases between them. CDR3 size: 14 residues. CDR3 in amino acids: CASSVTGLNTEAFF. For the CDR3, the DNA is TGTGCCAGCAGCGTGACAGGTCTGAACACTGAAGCTTTCTTT.

The chain carries TRBV7-2 and TRBJ1-2, with D perhaps matching TRBD1 (6 bases). V was clipped by 6 bases and J by 3 bases, with 20 bases between them. Per the germline V gene, CDR1 is SGHTA and CDR2 is FQGNSA. The CDR3 has 16 amino acids. This chain's CDR3 is CASRQGGTQRDYGYTF. Written as DNA, the CDR3 is TGTGCCAGCAGACAGGGTGGGACACAGAGGGACTATGGCTACACCTTC.

The V and J genes are TRBV28 and TRBJ2-7; 7 nucleotides match TRBD2. Trimming cost V 3 bases and J 6 bases; bases outside gene matches: 11. CDR1 is MDHEN and CDR2 is SYDVKM in the germline V gene. The CDR3 has 15 amino acids. The CDR3 protein is CASSFLAREIAEQYF. Written as DNA, the CDR3 is TGTGCCAGCAGTTTCTTGGCGCGGGAGATTGCCGAGCAGTACTTC.

The V gene is TRBV7-2, the J gene TRBJ2-7; 9 bases are a match to TRBD2. Losses at the gene ends were 5 bases for V and 6 bases for J; bases not matched to a gene: 14. This CDR3 is built from 16 residues. Germline CDR1 is SGHTA and CDR2 is FQGNSA. In nucleotides, the CDR3 is TGTGCCAGCAGCCTGCTCGCGGGGGGGAGTCGAAGCGAGCAGTACTTC. It is translated as CASSLLAGGSRSEQYF.